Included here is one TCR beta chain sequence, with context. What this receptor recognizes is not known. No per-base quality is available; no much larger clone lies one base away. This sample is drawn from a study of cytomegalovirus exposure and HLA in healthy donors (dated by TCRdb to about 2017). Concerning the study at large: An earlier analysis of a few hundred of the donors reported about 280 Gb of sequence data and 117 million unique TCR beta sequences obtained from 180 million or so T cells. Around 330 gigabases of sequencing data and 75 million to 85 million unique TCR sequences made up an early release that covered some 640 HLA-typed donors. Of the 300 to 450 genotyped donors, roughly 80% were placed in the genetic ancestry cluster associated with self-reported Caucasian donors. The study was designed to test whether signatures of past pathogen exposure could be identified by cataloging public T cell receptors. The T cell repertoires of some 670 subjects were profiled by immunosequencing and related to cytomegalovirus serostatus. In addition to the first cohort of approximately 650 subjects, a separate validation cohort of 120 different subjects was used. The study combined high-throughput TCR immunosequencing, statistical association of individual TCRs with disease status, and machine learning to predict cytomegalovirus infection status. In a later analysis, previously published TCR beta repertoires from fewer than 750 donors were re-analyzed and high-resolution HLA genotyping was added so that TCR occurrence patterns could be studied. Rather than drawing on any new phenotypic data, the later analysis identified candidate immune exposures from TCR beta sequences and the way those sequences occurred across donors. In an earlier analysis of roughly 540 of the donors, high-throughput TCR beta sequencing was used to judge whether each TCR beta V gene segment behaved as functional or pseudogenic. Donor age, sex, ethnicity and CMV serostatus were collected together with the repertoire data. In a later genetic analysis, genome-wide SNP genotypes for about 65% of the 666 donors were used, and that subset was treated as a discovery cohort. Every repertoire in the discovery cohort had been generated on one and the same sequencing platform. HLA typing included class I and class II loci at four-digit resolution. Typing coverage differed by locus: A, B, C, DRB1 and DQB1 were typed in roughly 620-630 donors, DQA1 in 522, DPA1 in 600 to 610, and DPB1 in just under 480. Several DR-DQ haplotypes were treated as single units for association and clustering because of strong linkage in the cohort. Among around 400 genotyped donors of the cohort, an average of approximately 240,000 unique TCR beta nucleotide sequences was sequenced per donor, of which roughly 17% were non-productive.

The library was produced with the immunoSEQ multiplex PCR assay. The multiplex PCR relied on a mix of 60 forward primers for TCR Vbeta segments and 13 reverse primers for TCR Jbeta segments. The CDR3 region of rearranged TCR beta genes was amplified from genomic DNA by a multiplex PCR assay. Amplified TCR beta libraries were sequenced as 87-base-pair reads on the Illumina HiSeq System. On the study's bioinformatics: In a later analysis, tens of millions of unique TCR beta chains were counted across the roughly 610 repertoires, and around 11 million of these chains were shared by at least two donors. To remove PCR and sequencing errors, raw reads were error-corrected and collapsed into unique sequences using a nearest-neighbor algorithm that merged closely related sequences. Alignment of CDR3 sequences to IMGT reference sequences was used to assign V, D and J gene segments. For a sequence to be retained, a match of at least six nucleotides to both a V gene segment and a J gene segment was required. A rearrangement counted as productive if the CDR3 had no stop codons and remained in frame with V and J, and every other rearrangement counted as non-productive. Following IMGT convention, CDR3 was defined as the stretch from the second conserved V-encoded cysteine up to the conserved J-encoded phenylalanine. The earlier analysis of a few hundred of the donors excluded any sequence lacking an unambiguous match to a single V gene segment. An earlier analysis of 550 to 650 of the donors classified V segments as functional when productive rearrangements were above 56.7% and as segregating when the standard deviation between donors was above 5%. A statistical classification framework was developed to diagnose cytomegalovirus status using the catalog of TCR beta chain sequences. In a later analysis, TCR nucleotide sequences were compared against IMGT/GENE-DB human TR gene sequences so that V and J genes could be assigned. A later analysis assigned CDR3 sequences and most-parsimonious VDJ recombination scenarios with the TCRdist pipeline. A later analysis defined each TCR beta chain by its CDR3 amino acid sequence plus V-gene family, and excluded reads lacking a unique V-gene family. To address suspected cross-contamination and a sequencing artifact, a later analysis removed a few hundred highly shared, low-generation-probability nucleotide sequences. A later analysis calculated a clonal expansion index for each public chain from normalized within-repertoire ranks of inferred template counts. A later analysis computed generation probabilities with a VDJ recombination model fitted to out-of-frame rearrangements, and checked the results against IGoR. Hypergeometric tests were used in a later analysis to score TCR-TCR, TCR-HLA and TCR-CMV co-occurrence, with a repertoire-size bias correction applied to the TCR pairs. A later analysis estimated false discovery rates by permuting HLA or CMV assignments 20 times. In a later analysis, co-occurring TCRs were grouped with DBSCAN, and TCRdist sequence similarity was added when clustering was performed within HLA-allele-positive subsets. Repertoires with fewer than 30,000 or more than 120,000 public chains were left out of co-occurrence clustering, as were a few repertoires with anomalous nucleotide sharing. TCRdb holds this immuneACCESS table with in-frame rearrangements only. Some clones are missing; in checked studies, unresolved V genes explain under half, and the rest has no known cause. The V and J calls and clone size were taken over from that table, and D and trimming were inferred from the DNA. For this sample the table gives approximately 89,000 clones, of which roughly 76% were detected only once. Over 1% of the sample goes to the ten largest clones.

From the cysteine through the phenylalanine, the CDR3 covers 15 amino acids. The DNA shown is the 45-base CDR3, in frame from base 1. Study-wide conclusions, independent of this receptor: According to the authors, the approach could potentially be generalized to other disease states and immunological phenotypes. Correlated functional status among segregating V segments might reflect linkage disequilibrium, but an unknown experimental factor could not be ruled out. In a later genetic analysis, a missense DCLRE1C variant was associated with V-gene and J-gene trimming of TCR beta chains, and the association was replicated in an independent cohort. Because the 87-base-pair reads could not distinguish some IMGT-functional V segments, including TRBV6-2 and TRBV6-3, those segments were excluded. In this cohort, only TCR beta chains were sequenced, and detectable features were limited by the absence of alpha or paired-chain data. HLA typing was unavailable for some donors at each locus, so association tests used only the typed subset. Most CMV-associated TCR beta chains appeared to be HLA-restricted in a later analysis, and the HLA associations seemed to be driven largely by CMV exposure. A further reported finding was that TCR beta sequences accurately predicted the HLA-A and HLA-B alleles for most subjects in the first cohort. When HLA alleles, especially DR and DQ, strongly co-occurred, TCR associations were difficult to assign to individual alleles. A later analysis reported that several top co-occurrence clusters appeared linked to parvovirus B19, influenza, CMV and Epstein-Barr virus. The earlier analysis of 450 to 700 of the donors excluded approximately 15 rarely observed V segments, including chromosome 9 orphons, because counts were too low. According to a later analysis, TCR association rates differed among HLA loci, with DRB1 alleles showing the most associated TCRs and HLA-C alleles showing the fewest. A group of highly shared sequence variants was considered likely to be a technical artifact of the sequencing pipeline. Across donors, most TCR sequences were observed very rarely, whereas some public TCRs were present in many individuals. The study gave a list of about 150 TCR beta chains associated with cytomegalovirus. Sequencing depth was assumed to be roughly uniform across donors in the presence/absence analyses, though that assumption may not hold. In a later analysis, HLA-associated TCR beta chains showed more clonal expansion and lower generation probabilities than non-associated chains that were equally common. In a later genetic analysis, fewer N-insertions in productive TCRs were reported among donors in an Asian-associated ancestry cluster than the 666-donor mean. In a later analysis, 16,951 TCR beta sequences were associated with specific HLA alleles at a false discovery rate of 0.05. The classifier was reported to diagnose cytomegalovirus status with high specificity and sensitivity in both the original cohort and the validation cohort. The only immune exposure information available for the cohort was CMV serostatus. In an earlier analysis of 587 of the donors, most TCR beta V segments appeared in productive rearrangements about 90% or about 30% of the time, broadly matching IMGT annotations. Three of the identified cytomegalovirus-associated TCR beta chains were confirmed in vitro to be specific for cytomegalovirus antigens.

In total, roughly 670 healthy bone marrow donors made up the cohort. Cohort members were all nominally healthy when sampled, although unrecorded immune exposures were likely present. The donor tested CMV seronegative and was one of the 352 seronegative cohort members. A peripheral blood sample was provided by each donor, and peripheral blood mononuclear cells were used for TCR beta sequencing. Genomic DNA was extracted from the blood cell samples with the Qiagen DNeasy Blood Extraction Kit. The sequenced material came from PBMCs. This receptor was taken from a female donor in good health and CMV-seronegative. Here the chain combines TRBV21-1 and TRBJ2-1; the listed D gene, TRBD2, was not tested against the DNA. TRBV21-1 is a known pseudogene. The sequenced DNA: TGTGCCAGCAGCAAAGTGGCGGGACTATTCGATGAGCAGTTCTTC. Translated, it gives CASSKVAGLFDEQFF.